This TCR beta chain was found in a study of PD-1 blockade in classical Hodgkin lymphoma. Time point here: newly diagnosed, previously untreated cHL patient sample. A comparison was provided by newly diagnosed, untreated classical Hodgkin lymphoma PBMCs. Study findings and constraints: Sources of repertoire differences remain undefined, possibly disease activity or prior therapy. Reports described newly diagnosed patients as having lower baseline TCR diversity than healthy donors.

The protocol was immunoSEQ multiplex PCR, while the TCRdb copy is restricted to in-frame clones and leaves out a portion. The data show over 25,000 clones, with 85% to 95% seen just once and 2% to 2.5% held by the top ten. With respect to this clone: Its matching antigen is unknown.

This clonotype originated in a human donor with classical Hodgkin lymphoma. The sequencing sample was made of peripheral blood mononuclear cells (PBMCs).

CDR3 nucleotides: TGTGCCAGCAGCTTGGGTCGGGCCTACGAGCAGTACTTC. Translating it yields CASSLGRAYEQYF. The rearrangement joins TRBV5-8 to TRBJ2-7; D remains ambiguous. This CDR3 region has 13 residues. Germline CDR1 is SGHTS and CDR2 is YDEGEE. The V and J ends lost 0 bases and 2 bases respectively, with 6 bases between them.